One sample yielded the 5 T cell receptor beta chains listed below, sequenced in a study of shared clonotypes between healthy human individuals. CD45RO negativity and positive selection for CCR7 defined naive CD8 cells, a population that excluded terminally differentiated effector memory CD45RA+ cells. The assay was immunoSEQ multiplex PCR, and TCRdb's table has in-frame clones only and misses some. Of around 600,000 clones listed, approximately 95% were seen once; the top ten hold over 0.1%. Source material: naive CD8+ T cells sorted from blood. All receptors come from a woman aged 25-40 years in good health.

The chain joins TRBV2 to TRBJ2-7; 8 bases are shared with TRBD2. The V and J ends lost 4 bases and 6 bases, in that order; junction bases with no gene match: 8. There are 14 residues in the CDR3. In germline, CDR1 is SNHLY, CDR2 FYNNEI. DNA for the CDR3: TGTGCCAGCAGTGCCGCTGGACGGGAGGGCGAGCAGTACTTC. Protein sequence: CASSAAGREGEQYF.

The rearrangement uses TRBV28 and TRBJ2-7; 11 bases are shared with TRBD2. Germline V CDR1 and CDR2: MDHEN, SYDVKM. The CDR3 extends over 20 amino acids. Trimming took 5 bases from V and 3 from J; bases not matched to a gene: 21. The CDR3 protein is CASSHQTGTSGQSGLYEQYF. In DNA, the CDR3 is TGTGCCAGCAGTCATCAAACCGGGACTAGCGGACAAAGCGGGCTCTACGAGCAGTACTTC. Full variable domain (rest looked up from reference TRBV28 and TRBJ2-7): DVKVTQSSRYLVKRTGEKVFLECVQDMDHENMFWYRQDPGLGLRLIYFSYDVKMKEKGDIPEGYSVSREKKERFSLILESASTNQTSMYLCASSHQTGTSGQSGLYEQYFGPGTRLTVT.

The chain recombines TRBV19 with TRBJ2-7; tentatively, D is TRBD1 (5 bases). The germline V and J ends were trimmed by 1 base and 4 bases, with 11 bases remaining between them. Germline V lookup: CDR1 LNHDA, CDR2 SQIVND (reference sequence). This CDR3 is built from 14 residues. CDR3 DNA: TGTGCCAGTAGTATAGTGTCAGGGCATTACGAGCAGTACTTC. Its protein is CASSIVSGHYEQYF. The whole variable domain, filled in from reference TRBV19 and TRBJ2-7, reads DGGITQSPKYLFRKEGQNVTLSCEQNLNHDAMYWYRQDPGQGLRLIYYSQIVNDFQKGDIAEGYSVSREKKESFPLTVTSAQKNPTAFYLCASSIVSGHYEQYFGPGTRLTVT.

V usage is TRBV7-8 and J usage is TRBJ2-5; D unresolved. Trimming shortened V by 5 bases and J by 1 base, and 8 bases separated the two germline ends. Germline V gives CDR1 SGHVS, CDR2 FQNEAQ. This CDR3 is built from 13 residues. CDR3 amino acids: CASSGVSQETQYF. The CDR3 nucleotides are TGTGCCAGCAGCGGCGTGTCCCAAGAGACCCAGTACTTC.

The rearrangement uses TRBV27 and TRBJ2-1; D may be TRBD1 or TRBD2 (6 bases each). V was shortened by 0 bases and J by 8 bases, with 17 bases between the two germline ends. CDR3 length: 16 amino acids. Germline V gene data show CDR1 as MNHEY and CDR2 as SMNVEV (reference sequence). Here the CDR3 DNA reads TGTGCCAGCAGTTTATCACCGGGGGCGGGGTTGTATGAGCAGTTCTTC. Protein: CASSLSPGAGLYEQFF.